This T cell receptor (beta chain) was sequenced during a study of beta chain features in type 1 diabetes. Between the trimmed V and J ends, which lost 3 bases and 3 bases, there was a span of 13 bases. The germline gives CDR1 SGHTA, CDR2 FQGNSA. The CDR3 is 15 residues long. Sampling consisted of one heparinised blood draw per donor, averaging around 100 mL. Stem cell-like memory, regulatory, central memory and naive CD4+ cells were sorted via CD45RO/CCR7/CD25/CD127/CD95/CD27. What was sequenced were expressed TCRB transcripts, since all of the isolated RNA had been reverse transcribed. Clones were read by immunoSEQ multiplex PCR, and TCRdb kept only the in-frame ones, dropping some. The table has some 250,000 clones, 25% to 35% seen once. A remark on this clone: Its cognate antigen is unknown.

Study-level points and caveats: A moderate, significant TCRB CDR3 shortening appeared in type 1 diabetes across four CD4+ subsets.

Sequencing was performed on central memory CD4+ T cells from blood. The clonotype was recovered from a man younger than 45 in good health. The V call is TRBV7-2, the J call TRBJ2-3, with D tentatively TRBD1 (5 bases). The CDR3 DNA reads TGTGCCAGCAGCTTTGGGCAGGGCCGGACAGATACGCAGTATTTT. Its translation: CASSFGQGRTDTQYF. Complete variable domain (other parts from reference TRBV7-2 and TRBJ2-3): GAGVSQSPSNKVTEKGKDVELRCDPISGHTALYWYRQSLGQGLEFLIYFQGNSAPDKSGLPSDRFSAERTGGSVSTLTIQRTQQEDSAVYLCASSFGQGRTDTQYFGPGTRLTVL.